The clone carrying this T cell receptor (beta chain) came up a few times. This entry is derived from a study of blood T cell repertoires in COVID-19. Study-level background: Specimens from acute and convalescent COVID-19 originated in the United States, Italy and Spain. In each case, the material was cDNA or gDNA derived from T cells, B-cell-depleted T cells, or PBMCs.

The germline V gene has CDR1 SGHKS and CDR2 YYEKEE (reference sequence). CDR3 length: 17 residues. V was clipped by 4 bases and J by 0 bases, with 14 bases between them. The data were produced by immunoSEQ multiplex PCR, yet TCRdb's version contains in-frame clones alone and is incomplete. The sample shows 200,000 to 250,000 clones, about nine tenths of them seen only once. The chain carries TRBV5-5 and TRBJ1-6, with D tentatively TRBD1 (6 bases). Specimen: PBMCs or T cells enriched from blood (not recorded which). The source is a woman aged 25 to 45 with acute COVID-19. CDR3 DNA sequence: TGTGCCAGCAGCCCAAGAGAAGGGGGCTCCTATAATTCACCCCTCCACTTT. Translating it yields CASSPREGGSYNSPLHF.